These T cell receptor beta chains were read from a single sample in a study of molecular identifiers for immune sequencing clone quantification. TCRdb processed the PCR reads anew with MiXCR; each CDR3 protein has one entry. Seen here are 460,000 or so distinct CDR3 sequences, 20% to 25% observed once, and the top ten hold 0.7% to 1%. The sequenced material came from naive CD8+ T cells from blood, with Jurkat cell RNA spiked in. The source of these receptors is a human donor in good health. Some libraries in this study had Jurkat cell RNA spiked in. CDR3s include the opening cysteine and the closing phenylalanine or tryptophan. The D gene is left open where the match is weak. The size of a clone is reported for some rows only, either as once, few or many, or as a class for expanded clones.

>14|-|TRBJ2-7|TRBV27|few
TGTGCCAGCAGTTTAGGCGCCAGGGGTTACGAGCAGTACTTC
CASSLGARGYEQYF
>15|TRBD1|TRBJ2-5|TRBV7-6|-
TGTGCCAGCAGCTTAGTCTTCAGGGGACAGGAGACCCAGTACTTC
CASSLVFRGQETQYF
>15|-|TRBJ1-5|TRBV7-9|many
TGTGCCAGCAGCTTAGGGGGGGGCCCGAGACAGCCCCAGCATTTT
CASSLGGGPRQPQHF
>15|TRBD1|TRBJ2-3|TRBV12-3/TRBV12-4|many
TGTGCCAGCACAGTCAGACAGGGGGCTTTAGATACGCAGTATTTT
CASTVRQGALDTQYF
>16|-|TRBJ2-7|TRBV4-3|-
TGCGCCAGCAGCCCGTCCTTCGCCGGCCGGTCAAACGAGCAGTACTTC
CASSPSFAGRSNEQYF
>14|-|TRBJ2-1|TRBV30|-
TGTGCCTGGCAGGGGCCTAGCGACTACAATGAGCAGTTCTTC
CAWQGPSDYNEQFF
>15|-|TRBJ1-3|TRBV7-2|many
TGTGCCAGCAGCCCACAGTATGATGATGGAAACACCATATATTTT
CASSPQYDDGNTIYF
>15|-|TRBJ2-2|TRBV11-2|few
TGTGCCAGCCTCGGGCAGGAGGGGAACACCGGGGAGCTGTTTTTT
CASLGQEGNTGELFF
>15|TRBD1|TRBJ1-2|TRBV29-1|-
TGCAGCGTTGTGGGGGACAGGGGCGAATACTATAGCTACACCTTC
CSVVGDRGEYYSYTF
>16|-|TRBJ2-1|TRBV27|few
TGTGCCAGCAGTTCCCTGCAACCGACAGGTTCCAATGAGCAGTTCTTC
CASSSLQPTGSNEQFF
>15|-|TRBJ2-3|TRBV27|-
TGTGCCAGCAGGTCAGGGGCGGGATACACAGATACGCAGTATTTT
CASRSGAGYTDTQYF
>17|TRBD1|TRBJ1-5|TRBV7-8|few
TGTGCCAGCAGCCCGAATGCCGTGACAGGGGACAATCAGCCCCAGCATTTT
CASSPNAVTGDNQPQHF
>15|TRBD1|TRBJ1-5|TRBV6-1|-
TGTGCCAGCCGGGACAGCCGGTTTAGCAATCAGCCCCAGCATTTT
CASRDSRFSNQPQHF
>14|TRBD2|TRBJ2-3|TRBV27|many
TGTGCCAGCATGGAGGGACTAGTCACAGATACGCAGTATTTT
CASMEGLVTDTQYF
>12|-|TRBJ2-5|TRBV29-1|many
TGCAGCGTTGGGGGGGCGACAGAGACCCAGTACTTC
CSVGGATETQYF
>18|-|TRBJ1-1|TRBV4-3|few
TGCGCCAGCAGCCAAGATCCGGGGCAGGGGCGAGGGTACACTGAAGCTTTCTTT
CASSQDPGQGRGYTEAFF
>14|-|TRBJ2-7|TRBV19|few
TGTGCCAGTAGTATAAGGTACAGCTCCTACGAGCAGTACTTC
CASSIRYSSYEQYF
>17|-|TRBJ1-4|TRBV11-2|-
TGTGCCAGCAGCTTAGGAGGGTTGGGACGGGATAATGAAAAACTGTTTTTT
CASSLGGLGRDNEKLFF
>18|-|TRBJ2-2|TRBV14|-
TGTGCCAGCGGCCAAGATATCGAGACTCGGTTTAACACCGGGGAGCTGTTTTTT
CASGQDIETRFNTGELFF
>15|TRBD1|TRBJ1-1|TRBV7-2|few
TGTGCCAGCATCCTTCCAGGGGGCGTTAGGACTGAAGCTTTCTTT
CASILPGGVRTEAFF
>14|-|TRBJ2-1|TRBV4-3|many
TGCGCCAGCAGCCAAGATGCAGGTAGCAATGAGCAGTTCTTC
CASSQDAGSNEQFF
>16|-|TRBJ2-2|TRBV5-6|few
TGTGCCAGCAGCCCCATGTTCGGGGCTTGGTCCGGGGAGCTGTTTTTT
CASSPMFGAWSGELFF
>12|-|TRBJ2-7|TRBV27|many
TGTGCCAGCAGTTTACTAGGGAGCGAGCAGTACTTC
CASSLLGSEQYF
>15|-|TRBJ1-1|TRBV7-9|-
TGTGCCAGCAGCACTACAGGTGGGCTGATAGCTGAAGCTTTCTTT
CASSTTGGLIAEAFF
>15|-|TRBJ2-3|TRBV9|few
TGTGCCAGCAGCCCCGATGGGGTAGACACAGATACGCAGTATTTT
CASSPDGVDTDTQYF
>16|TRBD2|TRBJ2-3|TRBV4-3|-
TGCGCCAGCAGCCAAGTACTAGCGGGGGTCGGAGATATGCAGTATTTT
CASSQVLAGVGDMQYF
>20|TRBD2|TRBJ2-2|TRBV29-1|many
TGCAGCGTTGAACTCGATATTGAGACTAGCGGGATCTTGGACACCGGGGAGCTGTTTTTT
CSVELDIETSGILDTGELFF
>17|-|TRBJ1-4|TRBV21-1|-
TGTGCCAGCAGCGAAGTCGAGGGGTCGCATGCTAATGAAAAACTGTTTTTT
CASSEVEGSHANEKLFF